This is a list of T cell receptor beta chains from one sample in a study of blood T cell repertoires in COVID-19. Measured with immunoSEQ multiplex PCR; TCRdb has only the in-frame clones, and not every one. The data contain about 66,000 clones, over 85% of them seen just once; the ten biggest clones take up 1.3% to 1.5%. Material for sequencing was peripheral blood. The source is a man in his sixties with acute or convalescent COVID-19. The CDR3 runs from the conserved cysteine through the conserved F or W. The D gene is left open where the match is weak. Expanded clones get a size class; other rows say once, few or many, or leave the size out.

J gene	D gene	clone size	V gene	CDR3 DNA	CDR3 protein
TRBJ1-1	TRBD1	NA	TRBV18	TGTGCCAGCTCCCGACAGGGTGAGAACACTGAAGCTTTCTTT	CASSRQGENTEAFF
TRBJ2-7	NA	NA	TRBV27	TGTGCCAGCACTACCAGAGGTTCGAGCTCCTACGAGCAGTACTTC	CASTTRGSSSYEQYF
TRBJ2-2	TRBD1	NA	TRBV3-1/TRBV3-2	TGTGCCAGCAGCCTACAGGGGGAAACCGGGGAGCTGTTTTTT	CASSLQGETGELFF
TRBJ1-4	TRBD1	NA	TRBV4-1	TGCGCCAGCAGCCATCTCGGACAGGGGGCAGAAAAACTGTTTTTT	CASSHLGQGAEKLFF
TRBJ1-5	NA	NA	TRBV7-8	TGTGCCAGCAGCTTGGGCGGGGTCAAGCCCCAGCATTTT	CASSLGGVKPQHF
TRBJ2-5	TRBD2	NA	TRBV3-1/TRBV3-2	TGTGCCAGCAGCCAAAGCACTAGCGGGGGGGGAGAGACCCAGTACTTC	CASSQSTSGGGETQYF
TRBJ2-5	NA	NA	TRBV2	TGTGCCAGCGCACGGACAGACCAAGAGACCCAGTACTTC	CASARTDQETQYF
TRBJ2-1	TRBD2	NA	TRBV19	TGTGCCAGTAGTCGGGGCGGGGGGGCGTCCTACAATGAGCAGTTCTTC	CASSRGGGASYNEQFF
TRBJ1-1	NA	NA	TRBV3-1/TRBV3-2	TGTGCCTGCAGGGCGACACAGAACACTGAAGCTTTCTTT	CACRATQNTEAFF
TRBJ2-7	NA	NA	TRBV6-5	TGTGCCAGCAGTTACGCGGGGCCAACCTACGAGCAGTACTTC	CASSYAGPTYEQYF
TRBJ2-3	NA	NA	TRBV11-3	TGTGCCAGCAGCTTGACAGCTAGCACAGATACGCAGTATTTT	CASSLTASTDTQYF
TRBJ1-3	TRBD1	NA	TRBV9	TGTGCCAGCAGCGTAGGAGGGGGCTACACCATATATTTT	CASSVGGGYTIYF
TRBJ1-5	TRBD1	NA	TRBV19	TGTGCCAGTAGTTGGGGACAGGGGGCGAGCAATCAGCCCCAGCATTTT	CASSWGQGASNQPQHF
TRBJ1-3	NA	NA	TRBV6-5	TGTGCCAGTTTTACAGAGAGATCCTCTGGAAACACCATATATTTT	CASFTERSSGNTIYF
TRBJ2-5	TRBD2	once	TRBV7-2	TGTGCCAGCAGCTTAAGACTAGCGGGGGGGCTTGTAGAGACCCAGTACTTC	CASSLRLAGGLVETQYF
TRBJ2-5	TRBD2	NA	TRBV13	TGTGCCAGCAGCTCAACGACTAGCCCGCAGACCCAGTACTTC	CASSSTTSPQTQYF
TRBJ1-1	NA	NA	TRBV7-9	TGTGCCAGCAGCCGTGACAGCCCGGAAGCTTTCTTT	CASSRDSPEAFF
TRBJ2-7	TRBD1	few	TRBV3-1/TRBV3-2	TGTGCCAGCAGCGGGACAGTCTACGAGCAGTACTTC	CASSGTVYEQYF
TRBJ1-5	TRBD1	NA	TRBV19	TGTGCCAGTAGTATAGATCGGGCAAAATCCGGGACAGGGGGAAATCAGCCCCAGCATTTT	CASSIDRAKSGTGGNQPQHF
TRBJ2-1	NA	NA	TRBV18	TGTGCCAGCTCACTCTTCGAGGATTCTAATGAGCAGTTCTTC	CASSLFEDSNEQFF
TRBJ2-7	TRBD2	NA	TRBV6-1	TGTGCCAGCAGTGAAGTATGGACTAGTAACGAGCAGTACTTC	CASSEVWTSNEQYF
TRBJ1-6	TRBD1	once	TRBV19	TGTGCCAGTAGTATTCGAGGGGGCCTAAAAAATTCACCCCTCCACTTT	CASSIRGGLKNSPLHF
TRBJ2-1	TRBD1	NA	TRBV7-7	TGTGCTAGGGGCCCCGGGACAGGGGATAGTGAGCAGTTCTTC	CARGPGTGDSEQFF
TRBJ1-6	NA	NA	TRBV9	TGTGCCAGCAGCGTAGACCAGAGGAATTCACCCCTCCACTTT	CASSVDQRNSPLHF
TRBJ2-7	TRBD1	NA	TRBV7-2	TGTGCCAGCAGCCCCAACCCGGGGACAGGGGCCTACGAGCAGTACTTC	CASSPNPGTGAYEQYF
TRBJ1-5	TRBD1	once	TRBV6-5	TGTGCCAGCAGACGACAGGGGCAGGATCAGCCCCAGCATTTT	CASRRQGQDQPQHF
TRBJ1-5	TRBD1	NA	TRBV19	TGTGCCAGTAGACAAACCGGGACAGGGTATCAGCCCCAGCATTTT	CASRQTGTGYQPQHF
TRBJ1-6	TRBD1	NA	TRBV14	TGTGCCAGCAGCCGACAGGGGTTTGAGTATAATTCACCCCTCCACTTT	CASSRQGFEYNSPLHF
TRBJ1-4	NA	few	TRBV29-1	TGCAGCGTTGGGGCGGGGAGGGGAAAACTGTTTTTT	CSVGAGRGKLFF
TRBJ2-1	NA	NA	TRBV7-2	TGTGCCAGCAGCTTAGCGCGGGCGGGGTCCTACAATGAGCAGTTCTTC	CASSLARAGSYNEQFF
TRBJ2-5	NA	NA	TRBV3-1/TRBV3-2	TGTGCCAGCAGCCAAGATAACAGGGAAGAGACCCAGTACTTC	CASSQDNREETQYF
TRBJ1-2	TRBD1	NA	TRBV3-1/TRBV3-2	TGTGCCAGCAGCCTTGGACAGGGCAACGGCTACACCTTC	CASSLGQGNGYTF
TRBJ2-5	TRBD1	NA	TRBV25-1	TGTGCCAGCAGTCCATCTCCAGGACAGGCTCGACTGGAGACCCAGTACTTC	CASSPSPGQARLETQYF
TRBJ1-3	NA	NA	TRBV6-1	TGTGCCAGCAGTGAAAGCGGAAACACCATATATTTT	CASSESGNTIYF
TRBJ1-5	TRBD1	NA	TRBV18	TGTGCCAGCTCACTGGGGACAGGGCGACAGCCCCAGCATTTT	CASSLGTGRQPQHF
TRBJ2-7	TRBD1	NA	TRBV5-6	TGTGCCAGCAGCCGACAGGGGGTCAGCTACGAGCAGTACTTC	CASSRQGVSYEQYF
TRBJ1-1	NA	NA	TRBV7-2	TGTGCCAGCAGTTCACCATGGGCCTTTGAAGCTTTCTTT	CASSSPWAFEAFF
TRBJ1-1	NA	NA	TRBV18	TGTGCCAGCTCCCAGGGTCTCTTCACTGAAGCTTTCTTT	CASSQGLFTEAFF
TRBJ2-2	NA	NA	TRBV7-2	TGTGCCAGCAGCTTAAACGAAAGGGGAACCGGGGAGCTGTTTTTT	CASSLNERGTGELFF
TRBJ2-3	NA	few	TRBV18	TGTGCCAGCTCACTCCTGGACGGACTAAATCCGCAGTATTTT	CASSLLDGLNPQYF
TRBJ2-2	TRBD1	few	TRBV7-6	TGTGCCAGCAGCTTAGTTTCTGGACAGGGGGCCGGGGAGCTGTTTTTT	CASSLVSGQGAGELFF
TRBJ1-1	NA	NA	TRBV9	TGTGCCAGCAGCTTCGCCGGGAAGAACACTGAAGCTTTCTTT	CASSFAGKNTEAFF
TRBJ2-7	NA	NA	TRBV6-5	TGTGCCAGCAGTCGCCCAAGACAGTCCTCCTACGAGCAGTACTTC	CASSRPRQSSYEQYF
TRBJ1-1	TRBD1	NA	TRBV5-1	TGCGCCAGCAGCTCACCGGGACAGAGGACTGAAGCTTTCTTT	CASSSPGQRTEAFF
TRBJ2-7	NA	NA	TRBV19	TGTGCCAGTAGTAATCAACGGACACCGAACTCCTACGAGCAGTACTTC	CASSNQRTPNSYEQYF
TRBJ2-2	NA	NA	TRBV5-1	TGCGCCAGCGGATTTTCGGGATCCAACACCGGGGAGCTGTTTTTT	CASGFSGSNTGELFF
TRBJ1-3	NA	NA	TRBV21-1	TGTGCCAGCAGCAAAGCCCTCCAGAGTAGCGGAAACACCATATATTTT	CASSKALQSSGNTIYF
TRBJ2-7	NA	NA	TRBV10-3	TGTGCCATCAGCGGTGCCGCGGGGAACTCCTTAGCCTACGAGCAGTACTTC	CAISGAAGNSLAYEQYF
TRBJ2-3	TRBD2	NA	TRBV4-1	TGCGCCAGCGGTCTAGCGGGGCGCACAGATACGCAGTATTTT	CASGLAGRTDTQYF
TRBJ2-7	NA	NA	TRBV15	TGTGCCACCAGCAGAACAACGGGACATGGCTACGAGCAGTACTTC	CATSRTTGHGYEQYF
TRBJ1-2	TRBD1	NA	TRBV5-1	TGCGCCAGCAGCTTGGCAGGGGGCAGGGGCTACACCTTC	CASSLAGGRGYTF
TRBJ2-5	TRBD1	once	TRBV24-1	TGTGCCACCTGCCCCACAGGGGACCAAGAGACCCAGTACTTC	CATCPTGDQETQYF